One and the same sample provided the 24 T cell receptor beta chains below, sequenced in a study of Graves' ophthalmopathy and Graves' hyperthyroidism. The sequenced template was RNA, covering the TCR beta CDR3 region. HTBI-primed RT-PCR formed the first round, and a multiplex PCR formed the second. TCRdb ran MiXCR on the multiplex PCR reads and lists one entry per CDR3 protein. The sample carries around 1,000,000 distinct CDR3 sequences, about two fifths recorded once. Sequencing was carried out using peripheral blood or thyroid tissue (not recorded which). The receptors stem from an adult man with Graves' hyperthyroidism.

This clonotype was seen repeatedly, ten times or more. The J gene is TRBJ1-2, the V gene TRBV7-9; possible D gene TRBD1, 6 bases. V was clipped by 5 bases and J by 4 bases, with 14 bases between them. CDR1 is SEHNR, CDR2 FQNEAQ, per germline (reference sequence). The CDR3 contains 14 residues. CDR3 sequence (DNA): TGTGCCAGCAGCGTAACAGGGTACGCCTATGGCTACACCTTC. It is translated as CASSVTGYAYGYTF.

Concerning this clonotype itself: A clone one base away is much larger, so this may be a read error. The chain joins TRBV7-6 to TRBJ2-5, with TRBD1 matching 10 bases. Germline CDR1 and CDR2: SGHVS and FNYEAQ. The CDR3 consists of 17 residues. V shed 1 base and J 4 bases; nucleotides not matched to a gene: 9. The DNA of the CDR3 is TGTGCCAGCAGCTTAGTCAAGCCCGACAGGGGGCCAGAGACCCAGTACTTC. Its translation: CASSLVKPDRGPETQYF.

CDR3 amino acids: CASSFPAGEGGYGYTF. In nucleotides, the CDR3 is TGTGCCAGCAGTTTTCCCGCAGGGGAGGGCGGCTATGGCTACACCTTC. The chain has TRBV2 and TRBJ1-2; TRBD1 might be the D (6 bases). CDR3 length: 16 residues. V lost 5 bases to trimming and J lost 4 bases, with 20 bases between them. CDR1 and CDR2 from the germline V gene are SNHLY and FYNNEI.

On this clonotype: A much larger clone lies a single base off, so this may be a read error. V and J are TRBV7-8 and TRBJ2-7, with D maybe TRBD2 (5 bases). Germline lookup yields CDR1 SGHVS and CDR2 FQNEAQ. The CDR3 spans 16 residues. CDR3 coding DNA: TGTGCCAGCGGCTTAGCGCGGGTAATTAGCTCCTACGAGCAGTACTTC. It encodes CASGLARVISSYEQYF.

This clonotype has a handful of counts. The genes are TRBV5-1 and TRBJ2-2, with TRBD2 matching 9 bases. The ends lost 4 bases at V and 6 bases at J; junction bases unmatched: 10. Germline loops: CDR1 SGHRS, CDR2 YFSETQ. CDR3 length: 16 amino acids. The chain's CDR3 is CASSPLGSGGSGELFF. The CDR3 bases are TGCGCCAGCAGCCCCCTGGGTAGCGGGGGTTCCGGGGAGCTGTTTTTT.

V usage is TRBV27 and J usage is TRBJ2-7, with D possibly being TRBD2 (5 bases). The CDR3 length is 15 residues. V gave up 2 bases and J gave up 7 bases, with 18 bases separating them. The germline gives CDR1 MNHEY, CDR2 SMNVEV (reference sequence). In DNA, the CDR3 is TGTGCCAGCAGTTTAGTCGTCGGGGTCTTGGGGGAGCAGTACTTC. Translation: CASSLVVGVLGEQYF.

This clonotype was observed many times. The chain has TRBV7-2 and TRBJ1-5, with a weak D call TRBD1 (6 bases). Trimming shortened V by 0 bases and J by 3 bases, and 12 bases separated the two germline ends. The CDR3 is 16 residues long. Germline loops: CDR1 SGHTA, CDR2 FQGNSA. CDR3 residues: CASSLAGGAINQPQHF. CDR3 coding DNA: TGTGCCAGCAGCTTAGCGGGGGGGGCTATCAATCAGCCCCAGCATTTT.

The chain recombines TRBV20-1 with TRBJ2-7, with 9 bases lining up with TRBD1. CDR3 length: 15 residues. The junction had 7 bases not matched to a gene; V was cut back by 3 bases and J by 1 base. Germline values: CDR1 DFQATT, CDR2 SNEGSKA (reference sequence). The CDR3 loop is CSASNVGTGSYEQYF. The DNA of the CDR3 is TGCAGTGCTAGCAACGTTGGGACAGGGTCCTACGAGCAGTACTTC.

This clonotype was seen a handful of times. This sequence joins TRBV15 and TRBJ1-2, with unresolved D. V gave up 1 base and J gave up 8 bases, with 8 bases separating them. Per germline, CDR1 LNHNV and CDR2 YYDKDF (reference sequence). The CDR3 runs to 12 residues. The CDR3 sequence: CATSRGYMGYTF. The CDR3 bases are TGTGCCACCAGCAGAGGATATATGGGCTACACCTTC.

Comment on this clonotype: Mismatch with germline at one junction end may stem from a read error. The V gene is TRBV12-3 or TRBV12-4, the J gene TRBJ2-7; D gene ambiguous. The CDR3 is 8 amino acids. In nucleotides, the CDR3 is TGTGCCACCAGTACCGTATGCTTC. It encodes CATSTVCF.

This clonotype was seen once. The chain employs TRBV29-1 and TRBJ1-3; 8 nucleotides line up with TRBD1. CDR1 SQVTM and CDR2 ANQGSEA come from the germline V gene. V was pared by 5 bases and J by 2 bases, with 2 bases of the junction left unmatched. The CDR3 has 13 residues. The CDR3 spells CSVSQGAGNTIYF. The CDR3 bases are TGCAGCGTTTCACAGGGGGCTGGAAACACCATATATTTT.

The CDR3: CSARGGLHNEQFF. The CDR3 DNA is TGCAGTGCTAGGGGAGGACTCCACAATGAGCAGTTCTTC. The chain is built from TRBV20-1 and TRBJ2-1; TRBD2 is a possible D gene (6 bases). Germline V gives CDR1 DFQATT, CDR2 SNEGSKA (reference sequence). CDR3 length equals 13 residues. V lost 3 bases and J lost 5, with 11 bases in between.

The V and J genes are TRBV2 and TRBJ1-2; TRBD1 is a possible D gene (5 bases). Trimming removed 5 bases at V and 5 bases at J, with 21 bases between. Germline V gene sequence: CDR1 SNHLY, CDR2 FYNNEI. The CDR3 loop spans 16 amino acids. The CDR3 DNA follows: TGTGCCAGCAGTCCCTACTCAAGACAGTCAAAGTATGGCTACACCTTC. Translation: CASSPYSRQSKYGYTF.

CDR3 in DNA: TGCAGTGCTAGTCAGGGGAGCGGCAATCAGCCCCAGCATTTT. Its translation: CSASQGSGNQPQHF. This sequence joins TRBV20-1 and TRBJ1-5, with TRBD1 as a possible D gene (6 bases). The CDR3 loop spans 14 amino acids. Germline V CDR1 and CDR2: DFQATT, SNEGSKA (reference sequence). Deletions cut 3 bases from V and 2 bases from J, with 11 bases between.

V is TRBV6-5 and J is TRBJ1-5; TRBD1 agrees at 7 bases. The V and J ends lost 4 bases and 5 bases, in that order; junction bases with no gene match: 8. This CDR3 contains 15 residues. CDR1 is MNHEY and CDR2 is SVGAGI in the germline V gene. The DNA for the CDR3 is TGTGCCAGCAGTTGGACAGGCGGTTATCATCAGCCCCAGCATTTT. Translated: CASSWTGGYHQPQHF.

V is TRBV27 and J is TRBJ1-2; no firm D call. The CDR3 contains 15 residues. The V and J ends lost 6 bases and 3 bases respectively, with 17 bases between them. Germline V gene lookup returns CDR1 MNHEY and CDR2 SMNVEV (reference sequence). CDR3 sequence: CASSNEPNSDYGYTF. CDR3 in DNA: TGTGCCAGCAGCAACGAGCCAAACTCGGACTATGGCTACACCTTC.

This clonotype has ten or more counts. This chain links TRBV7-9 with TRBJ1-2; 7 bases are shared with TRBD1. The germline V gene encodes CDR1 SEHNR and CDR2 FQNEAQ (reference sequence). The V gene end was trimmed by 7 bases and the J gene end by 8 bases; junction bases not matched to a gene: 7. The CDR3 runs to 12 residues. The CDR3 region has the DNA TGTGCCAGCATCGGAACAGGGGAAGGCTACACCTTC. Its translation: CASIGTGEGYTF.

The CDR3, as DNA: TGTGCCAGCAGTGCTGGCTATTTGAATTCACCCCTCCACTTT. It translates to CASSAGYLNSPLHF. The chain links TRBV9 to TRBJ1-6; D remains ambiguous. Trimming took 5 bases from V and 7 from J, leaving 13 bases between them. Germline lookup yields CDR1 SGDLS and CDR2 YYNGEE. The CDR3 is 14 amino acids.

On this clonotype: An end of the junction differs from the germline gene, which may be a read error. The chain combines TRBV25-1 with TRBJ2-7, with 11 bases identical to TRBD2. The germline gives CDR1 MGHDK, CDR2 SYGVNS. This CDR3 has 12 amino acids. The CDR3 coding sequence is TGTGCCAGCAGTGAATCGGGACTAGCGGTCTTCTTC. Translated, it gives CASSESGLAVFF.

This clonotype was counted ten times or more. This sequence joins TRBV12-3 or TRBV12-4 and TRBJ1-3; 8 positions agree with TRBD1. The junction had 6 bases not matched to a gene; V was cut back by 5 bases and J by 3 bases. The CDR3 spans 15 residues. The CDR3, as DNA: TGTGCCAGCAGTCCCACAGGGGGAGGTGGAAACACCATATATTTT. Its protein product is CASSPTGGGGNTIYF.

This rearrangement joins TRBV7-3 to TRBJ1-1; D is uncertain. The CDR3 extends over 13 amino acids. V was pared by 5 bases and J by 5 bases, with 12 bases between. Germline loops: CDR1 SGHTA, CDR2 FQGTGA. CDR3 DNA: TGTGCCAGCAGCCACGACCTGGGGACTGAAGCTTTCTTT. Translating gives CASSHDLGTEAFF. The complete variable domain, with remaining parts taken from reference TRBV7-3 and TRBJ1-1, reads GAGVSQTPSNKVTEKGKYVELRCDPISGHTALYWYRQSLGQGPEFLIYFQGTGAADDSGLPNDRFFAVRPEGSVSTLKIQRTERGDSAVYLCASSHDLGTEAFFGQGTRLTVV.

The table lists this clonotype with many counts. This chain links TRBV20-1 with TRBJ1-5, with TRBD1 matching over 8 bases. Germline V gives CDR1 DFQATT, CDR2 SNEGSKA (reference sequence). V gave up 4 bases and J gave up 1 base; unmatched junction bases: 3. This CDR3 is 14 amino acids long. Here the CDR3 reads CSAIGQGSNQPQHF. CDR3 DNA sequence: TGCAGTGCTATAGGACAGGGCAGCAATCAGCCCCAGCATTTT.

Of note for this clonotype: A much larger clone lies a single base off, so this may be a read error. J is TRBJ2-7 and V is TRBV11-2, with D tentatively TRBD1 (5 bases). The CDR3 consists of 13 residues. V shed 4 bases and J shed 3 bases, with 10 bases lying between them. From germline, CDR1 is SGHAT and CDR2 FQNNGV. The CDR3 DNA sequence: TGTGCCAGCAGCTCGCAGGGCCACTACGAGCAGTACTTC. As protein: CASSSQGHYEQYF.

The chain links TRBV20-1 to TRBJ2-3; either TRBD1 or TRBD2 may supply D (5 bases each). Trimming took off 5 bases at V and 1 base at J, with 10 bases between the two ends. CDR1 is DFQATT and CDR2 is SNEGSKA in the germline V gene (reference sequence). The CDR3 covers 13 residues. CDR3 in DNA: TGCAGTGCTGATAGGGACGGCACAGATACGCAGTATTTT. Its translation is CSADRDGTDTQYF.